Following are 32 T cell receptor beta chains from one sample sequenced in a study of shared clonotypes between healthy human individuals. Assay used: immunoSEQ multiplex PCR; TCRdb lists only in-frame clones, some missing. The sample holds hundreds of thousands of clones, 90% to 97% seen once. The source material was naive CD4+ T cells sorted from blood. Subset reported: CD45RA+ positively selected. These receptors were obtained from a woman in her 30s in good health.

The rearrangement joins TRBV9 to TRBJ2-1; TRBD2 aligns across 7 bases. The CDR3 loop spans 14 amino acids. Germline lookup yields CDR1 SGDLS and CDR2 YYNGEE. Trimming removed 4 bases from V and 9 bases from J; junction bases left unmatched: 10. As DNA, the CDR3 is TGTGCCAGCAGCACCCGGACTAGTTTAGGTGAGCAGTTCTTC. It codes for CASSTRTSLGEQFF.

This clone was recorded once. The chain employs TRBV28 and TRBJ1-2; D unresolved. Per germline, CDR1 MDHEN and CDR2 SYDVKM. V was cut by 5 bases and J by 2 bases, with 15 bases left in between. This CDR3 region has 15 residues. The CDR3 nucleotides read TGTGCCAGCAGTCCTCCAACATATCTGAACTATGGCTACACCTTC. Protein sequence: CASSPPTYLNYGYTF.

V usage is TRBV7-2 and J usage is TRBJ2-7; 9 positions agree with TRBD2. Germline trimming cut 3 bases from V and 1 base from J; bases unmatched to any gene: 7. CDR1 and CDR2 from the germline V gene are SGHTA and FQGNSA. The CDR3 runs to 16 residues. CDR3 DNA sequence: TGTGCCAGCAGCTTCGGAACGACTAGCGGTTCCTACGAGCAGTACTTC. It is translated as CASSFGTTSGSYEQYF. Drawing the rest from reference TRBV7-2 and TRBJ2-7, the complete variable domain is GAGVSQSPSNKVTEKGKDVELRCDPISGHTALYWYRQSLGQGLEFLIYFQGNSAPDKSGLPSDRFSAERTGGSVSTLTIQRTQQEDSAVYLCASSFGTTSGSYEQYFGPGTRLTVT.

The chain joins TRBV28 to TRBJ2-2; no clear D. The V end lost 2 bases, the J end lost 7 bases, and 11 bases lay between the germline ends. This CDR3 comprises 14 residues. Germline V gene lookup returns CDR1 MDHEN and CDR2 SYDVKM. CDR3 amino acids: CASSLKGMGGELFF. The CDR3 DNA is TGTGCCAGCAGTTTAAAGGGAATGGGCGGGGAGCTGTTTTTT.

The table lists this clone with a count of one. The chain uses TRBV6-1 and TRBJ1-3; no definite D call. The V end lost 7 bases, the J end lost 3 bases, and 10 bases lay between the germline ends. The germline CDR1 and CDR2 sequences are MNHNS and SASEGT. This CDR3 spans 13 amino acids. This CDR3 reads CASTRQSGNTIYF. As DNA, the CDR3 is TGTGCCAGCACCCGACAAAGTGGAAACACCATATATTTT.

V usage is TRBV7-9 and J usage is TRBJ2-7, with 10 positions matching TRBD2. Losses at the gene ends were 1 base for V and 5 bases for J; bases not matched to a gene: 5. The CDR3 is 15 amino acids. In germline, CDR1 is SEHNR, CDR2 FQNEAQ (reference sequence). DNA of the CDR3: TGTGCCAGCAGCTTAGGAAGCGGGAGGGCCAACGAGCAGTACTTC. Translation gives CASSLGSGRANEQYF.

The chain combines TRBV28 with TRBJ2-3; 9 positions agree with TRBD2. CDR1 is MDHEN and CDR2 is SYDVKM in the germline V gene. V lost 5 bases to trimming and J lost 4 bases; unmatched junction nucleotides: 7. This CDR3 is built from 15 residues. The CDR3 is CASSPASGRSDTQYF. The CDR3 region has the DNA TGTGCCAGCAGTCCAGCAAGCGGGAGGTCAGATACGCAGTATTTT.

The chain joins TRBV5-5 to TRBJ2-7, with TRBD1 matching over 11 bases. The CDR3 is 17 amino acids. Germline values: CDR1 SGHKS, CDR2 YYEKEE (reference sequence). The V and J ends lost 4 bases and 3 bases, in that order; junction bases with no gene match: 12. CDR3 region: CASSPYSGTGGFYEQYF. CDR3 sequence (DNA): TGTGCCAGCAGCCCCTACTCCGGGACAGGGGGGTTCTACGAGCAGTACTTC.

The CDR3 sequence is CASSPRQGSYLTDEQFF. The DNA for the CDR3 is TGTGCCAGCTCACCCCGGCAGGGTTCATATCTGACGGATGAGCAGTTCTTC. The chain recombines TRBV18 with TRBJ2-1; D is perhaps TRBD1 (5 bases). Deletions cut 3 bases from V and 8 bases from J, with 23 bases between. Germline V lookup: CDR1 KGHSH, CDR2 LQKENI. The CDR3 is made up of 17 amino acids.

This rearrangement joins TRBV7-8 to TRBJ2-3, with D maybe TRBD1 (5 bases). The germline V gene has CDR1 SGHVS and CDR2 FQNEAQ. Trimming left V 4 bases short and J 0 bases short, with 14 bases between. The CDR3 is 16 residues long. CDR3: CASSSNRGASTDTQYF. CDR3 nucleotide sequence: TGTGCCAGCAGCTCGAACCGTGGGGCCAGCACAGATACGCAGTATTTT.

The chain is built from TRBV6-6 and TRBJ1-4, with TRBD1 matching 7 bases. Germline CDR1 and CDR2: MNHNY and SVGAGI (reference sequence). This CDR3 is 13 amino acids long. J was trimmed by 8 bases and V by 8 bases; bases with no gene match: 8. The CDR3 loop reads CASAAGGTEKLFF. CDR3 DNA: TGTGCCAGCGCGGCAGGGGGGACAGAAAAACTGTTTTTT.

This rearrangement joins TRBV21-1 to TRBJ2-7; the table calls TRBD2, which could not be checked here. TRBV21-1 represents a pseudogene. CDR3 length equals 17 residues. DNA for the CDR3: TGTGCCAGCAACCCAATAGATGGACTAGCGGGAGCTTGGGAGCAGTACTTC. It specifies CASNPIDGLAGAWEQYF.

For the CDR3, the DNA is TGTGCCAGCAGTTTAAGGCCTAGCGGATACGAGCAGTACTTC. Its protein product is CASSLRPSGYEQYF. The J gene is TRBJ2-7, the V gene TRBV27; 7 nucleotides agree with TRBD2. Germline CDR1 is MNHEY and CDR2 is SMNVEV (reference sequence). Unmatched junction bases numbered 5, after V lost 2 bases and J lost 4 bases. The CDR3 has 14 residues.

This clone was found once. V usage is TRBV5-1 and J usage is TRBJ1-1; 7 bases are shared with TRBD1. Unmatched junction bases numbered 3, after V lost 4 bases and J lost 3 bases. This CDR3 spans 13 amino acids. Germline values: CDR1 SGHRS, CDR2 YFSETQ. The CDR3 is CASSLGQDTEAFF. The CDR3 DNA sequence: TGCGCCAGCAGCCTTGGACAGGACACTGAAGCTTTCTTT.

The chain recombines TRBV5-4 with TRBJ1-3; tentative D call: TRBD1 (5 bases). The CDR3 length is 15 residues. V lost 5 bases and J lost 3, with 15 bases in between. The V gene's germline CDR1 is SGHNT and CDR2 YYREEE (reference sequence). The CDR3 coding sequence is TGTGCCAGCAGTAAGCACGATGGGGGTGGAAACACCATATATTTT. It translates to CASSKHDGGGNTIYF.

The rearrangement uses TRBV28 and TRBJ2-7; D possibly corresponds to TRBD2 (7 bases). This CDR3 comprises 13 residues. CDR1 is MDHEN and CDR2 is SYDVKM in the germline V gene. The germline V and J ends were trimmed by 7 bases and 6 bases, with 16 bases remaining between them. The CDR3 coding sequence is TGTGCCAGCACCGCGGGGGCGCCACCCGAGCAGTACTTC. It is translated as CASTAGAPPEQYF.

The chain has TRBV7-8 and TRBJ2-7, with 10 bases that match TRBD1. Germline CDR1 is SGHVS and CDR2 is FQNEAQ. V lost 5 bases, J lost 4 bases, and 8 bases stayed unmatched. The CDR3 is made up of 15 amino acids. CDR3: CASSPHRDRGYEQYF. The DNA of the CDR3 is TGTGCCAGCAGCCCACACCGGGACAGGGGATACGAGCAGTACTTC.

The gene calls are TRBV4-2 and TRBJ2-7, with D possibly TRBD2 on 5 matching bases. The CDR3 is 14 amino acids. Germline V gene data show CDR1 as LGHNA and CDR2 as YNFKEQ. V was trimmed by 0 bases and J by 4 bases, leaving 10 bases between them. The CDR3 sequence: CASSQESRGYEQYF. The CDR3 nucleotides are TGTGCCAGCAGCCAAGAATCCCGGGGTTACGAGCAGTACTTC.

The sample holds one count of this clone. This chain connects TRBV4-1 to TRBJ2-1, with 8 bases that match TRBD2. There are 17 residues in the CDR3. Germline lookup yields CDR1 MGHRA and CDR2 YSYEKL. V trimming: 0 bases; J trimming: 4 bases; junction bases outside the gene matches: 8. This CDR3 reads CASSQDQNSGTYNEQFF. Written as DNA, the CDR3 is TGCGCCAGCAGCCAAGATCAGAATAGCGGGACGTACAATGAGCAGTTCTTC.

The chain uses TRBV5-1 and TRBJ2-3; 9 nucleotides agree with TRBD1. The CDR3 extends over 13 amino acids. With 5 bases clipped from V and 7 bases from J, the junction kept 5 bases outside the gene matches. Germline assignment: CDR1 SGHRS and CDR2 YFSETQ. CDR3 coding DNA: TGCGCCAGCAGGCGGACAGGGGAGAATACGCAGTATTTT. It is translated as CASRRTGENTQYF. The complete variable domain, with remaining parts taken from reference TRBV5-1 and TRBJ2-3, reads KAGVTQTPRYLIKTRGQQVTLSCSPISGHRSVSWYQQTPGQGLQFLFEYFSETQRNKGNFPGRFSGRQFSNSRSEMNVSTLELGDSALYLCASRRTGENTQYFGPGTRLTVL.

V is TRBV30 and J is TRBJ2-1; 10 bases match TRBD2. V was clipped by 5 bases and J by 15 bases; unmatched bases: 25. The CDR3 is 17 amino acids. CDR1 is GTSNPN, CDR2 SVGIG, per germline (reference sequence). The CDR3 region is CAWGFYLAPIGTSVPFF. Written as DNA, the CDR3 is TGTGCCTGGGGGTTCTATCTGGCCCCAATAGGGACTAGCGTGCCGTTCTTC.

The rearrangement joins TRBV2 to TRBJ2-2; D is undetermined. Germline CDR1 reads SNHLY; CDR2 reads FYNNEI. CDR3 size: 13 residues. V was trimmed by 2 bases and J by 7 bases, leaving 8 bases between them. This chain's CDR3 is CASSERQNGELFF. The DNA for the CDR3 is TGTGCCAGCAGTGAACGGCAGAACGGGGAGCTGTTTTTT.

V usage is TRBV19 and J usage is TRBJ2-7, with D perhaps matching TRBD1 or TRBD2 (6 bases each). Trimming stripped 4 bases from V and 2 bases from J, with 12 bases between. The CDR3 runs 14 residues. CDR1 is LNHDA, CDR2 SQIVND, per germline (reference sequence). In DNA, the CDR3 is TGTGCCAGTAGTACCCCGGGGGCCCCCTACGAGCAGTACTTC. It translates to CASSTPGAPYEQYF.

The V call is TRBV7-9, the J call TRBJ2-5; D gene uncertain. CDR1 is SEHNR and CDR2 is FQNEAQ in the germline V gene (reference sequence). V was trimmed by 4 bases and J by 14 bases, leaving 20 bases between them. The CDR3 sequence is 13 residues long. The CDR3 DNA is TGTGCCAGCAGCTCATTCCACTGGGTAGGGCCTTACTTC. It encodes CASSSFHWVGPYF.

The chain employs TRBV14 and TRBJ1-2; maybe TRBD1 (5 bases). Germline loops: CDR1 SGHDN, CDR2 FVKESK. CDR3 length: 14 amino acids. V lost 4 bases and J 7 bases, leaving 16 bases between the germline ends. The CDR3 nucleotides read TGTGCCAGCAGCCGATACCGGGACGAAAGTGGCTACACCTTC. Protein: CASSRYRDESGYTF.

The chain joins TRBV21-1 to TRBJ1-5; TRBD1 is taken as the D call from the table, unchecked against the DNA. TRBV21-1 is listed as a pseudogene. The CDR3 is made up of 15 amino acids. The CDR3 region has the DNA TGTGCCAGCAGCAAACACAGGGGGAGCAATCAGCCCCAGCATTTT. Encoded protein: CASSKHRGSNQPQHF.

This clone came up once. The rearrangement uses TRBV7-2 and TRBJ2-1, with unresolved D. V lost 2 bases and J 10 bases, leaving 9 bases between the germline ends. This CDR3 comprises 12 residues. CDR1 is SGHTA, CDR2 FQGNSA, per germline. Here the CDR3 DNA reads TGTGCCAGCAGCTTAATCCGGACGGAGCAGTTCTTC. Its translation is CASSLIRTEQFF.

The chain couples TRBV18 to TRBJ1-5, with D perhaps TRBD1 (5 bases). V lost 3 bases, J lost 3 bases, and 9 bases lay in between. Germline V lookup: CDR1 KGHSH, CDR2 LQKENI. This CDR3 is built from 14 residues. CDR3 loop: CASSPGPNNQPQHF. The CDR3 DNA sequence: TGTGCCAGCTCACCGGGACCTAACAATCAGCCCCAGCATTTT.

The chain has TRBV10-1 and TRBJ2-7; TRBD1 matches at 10 bases. The V gene end was trimmed by 6 bases and the J gene end by 5 bases; junction bases not matched to a gene: 1. CDR1 WNHNN and CDR2 SYGVQD come from the germline V gene (reference sequence). This CDR3 is 12 amino acids long. In DNA form, the CDR3 reads TGCGCCAGCAGGGGACAGGGGAACGAGCAGTACTTC. Residues: CASRGQGNEQYF.

This sequence joins TRBV18 and TRBJ2-5; maybe TRBD1 (5 bases). Trimming pared 5 bases from V and 2 bases from J, leaving 9 bases between. The CDR3 has 13 amino acids. CDR1 KGHSH and CDR2 LQKENI come from the germline V gene. The CDR3 here is CASSSTGQETQYF. As DNA, the CDR3 is TGTGCCAGCTCAAGTACAGGTCAAGAGACCCAGTACTTC.

The chain has TRBV23-1 and TRBJ2-7; D call uncertain. TRBV23-1 is an ORF; its function is uncertain. CDR3 size: 14 residues. V gave up 0 bases and J gave up 3 bases, with 9 bases separating them. The CDR3 DNA reads as TGCGCCAGCAGTCAATCTCTGCCCCTCTACGAGCAGTACTTC. This sequence encodes CASSQSLPLYEQYF.

The chain is built from TRBV27 and TRBJ2-3; D is perhaps TRBD2 (5 bases). The CDR3 covers 14 residues. Deletions cut 3 bases from V and 0 bases from J, with 7 bases between. Germline CDR1 reads MNHEY; CDR2 reads SMNVEV (reference sequence). CDR3 region: CASSLRASTDTQYF. CDR3 DNA: TGTGCCAGCAGTTTGCGGGCTAGCACAGATACGCAGTATTTT.